A single sample is the source of the 26 T cell receptor beta chains below, sequenced in a study of CD8+ T cells in alopecia areata. Reverse transcription of extracted RNA yielded cDNA, which provided the sequencing template. The repertoire was sequenced with immunoSEQ multiplex PCR; TCRdb's copy has only in-frame clones and lacks some. The sample contains more than 250,000 clones, none of them singletons. CD4, CD8alpha, NKG2D, NKG2ACE and other markers were used to sort pooled cutaneous lymph node cells. Sequencing used CD4+ T cells sorted from a lymph node. These receptors were collected from a C3H/HeJ mouse with alopecia areata. These mice share the MHC haplotype H2-k.

As to this clone: Mouse gene names apply. From the germline J gene comes the end of the CDR3, since the read stops 4 residues before it. The chain carries TRBV19 and TRBJ1-1; no clear D gene. The CDR3 is made up of 14 amino acids. Germline V gives CDR1 FNHDT, CDR2 SITEND (reference sequence). V was pared by 2 bases and J by 1 base, with 9 bases between. This CDR3 is CASSIRVGNTEVFF. The CDR3 DNA, read in part, is TGTGCCAGCAGTATCCGGGTGGGAAACACA.

A note on this clone: Genes here carry mouse names. The observed sequence ends 3 residues before the CDR3 terminus, with the missing tail filled in from the germline J gene. The same CDR3 arises from other DNA sequences in this sample as well. This chain joins TRBV13-2 and TRBJ1-6; no firm D call. TRBJ1-6 is labeled an ORF, and its function is uncertain. V was shortened by 2 bases and J by 2 bases, with 2 bases between the two germline ends. The CDR3 has 13 amino acids. The germline V gene encodes CDR1 NNHNN and CDR2 SYGAGS (reference sequence). The CDR3 DNA, read in part, is TGTGCCAGCGGTGACACCTATAATTCGCCC. It yields the protein CASGDTYNSP. The CDR3, in full, reads CASGDTYNSPLYF.

As regards this clone: Mouse gene names apply. The observed sequence ends 4 residues before the CDR3 terminus, with the missing tail filled in from the germline J gene. The V gene is TRBV31, the J gene TRBJ1-1; D remains unclear. The germline V gene encodes CDR1 GKSSPN and CDR2 SITVG. The CDR3 totals 12 residues. V gave up 1 base and J gave up 0 bases, with 3 bases separating them. The CDR3 bases that were read are TGTGCCTGGAGTCCAGCAAACACA. As protein: CAWSPANT. Given in full, the CDR3 is CAWSPANTEVFF.

In this sample, this clone turned up a few times. Each gene name is a mouse one. The CDR3 DNA, read in part, is TGTGCCAGCAGTGATGCTGGGACC. It specifies CASSDAGT. The full CDR3 sequence reads CASSDAGTDYTF. The rearrangement uses TRBV13-3 and TRBJ1-2; D is ambiguous. The sequence runs out 4 residues before the end of the CDR3; the remainder is reconstructed from the germline J gene. The CDR3 is 12 residues long. CDR1 and CDR2 from the germline V gene are NNHDY and SYVADS.

This clone was seen more than once but under ten times. Genes and germline are mouse. CDR3 DNA (partial): TGTGCCAGCAGTGATGCAGGGACAGTCCAAGAC. Its translation: CASSDAGTVQD. In full, the CDR3 is CASSDAGTVQDTQYF. The chain combines TRBV13-3 with TRBJ2-5, with 7 bases matching TRBD1. The read stops 4 residues short of the end of the CDR3; the missing end is completed from the germline J gene. V lost 0 bases and J lost 2; bases outside the gene matches: 3. This CDR3 region has 15 residues. Germline V gene sequence: CDR1 NNHDY, CDR2 SYVADS.

This clone was seen more than once but under ten times. All gene names here are mouse names. The read ends 4 residues early relative to the CDR3; the germline J gene fills the gap. V gene TRBV13-1 combines with J gene TRBJ2-3, with a possible D match to TRBD1 (6 bases). The CDR3 has 13 residues. Germline assignment: CDR1 NSHNY and CDR2 SYGAGN. Trimming shortened V by 4 bases and J by 4 bases, and 10 bases separated the two germline ends. The CDR3 loop reads CASSRGQTETLYF. The sequenced CDR3 bases are TGTGCCAGCAGTCGGGGACAAACAGAA.

This clone was detected a few times. Gene names are the mouse ones. The sequenced fragment ends 4 residues before the CDR3 boundary, so the rest is inferred from the germline J gene. The chain combines TRBV12-2 with TRBJ2-7, with 12 bases identical to TRBD2. The CDR3 has 15 amino acids. Looked up from germline, CDR1 is SGHLS and CDR2 is HYDKME. CDR3 DNA (partial): TGTGCCAGCTCTCTCGAAGGGACTGGGGGGTAT. Translating it yields CASSLEGTGGY. In full, the CDR3 reads CASSLEGTGGYEQYF.

With respect to this clone: Gene names and germline match the mouse. The read comes to an end 4 residues before the CDR3 does, leaving the germline J gene to fill in the end. The V and J genes are TRBV19 and TRBJ1-1, with 8 bases fitting TRBD1. This CDR3 has 14 residues. Germline V CDR1 and CDR2: FNHDT, SITEND (reference sequence). Trimming took 4 bases from V and 3 from J; bases not matched to a gene: 5. CDR3 DNA, as far as it was read: TGTGCCAGCAGTCCCCAGGGGGCTGACACA. Protein sequence: CASSPQGADT. The complete CDR3 sequence is CASSPQGADTEVFF.

In the case of this clone: Here the gene names and germline are mouse. The observed sequence ends 4 residues before the CDR3 terminus, with the missing tail filled in from the germline J gene. The chain links TRBV1 to TRBJ2-5, with D possibly being TRBD2 (6 bases). The CDR3 runs to 15 residues. The V end lost 3 bases, the J end lost 2 bases, and 12 bases lay between the germline ends. The germline V gene encodes CDR1 NSQYPW and CDR2 LRSPGD (reference sequence). The covered CDR3 bases are TGCACCTGCAGTGCGCCGACTGGATTCCAAGAC. It specifies CTCSAPTGFQD. The whole CDR3 protein is CTCSAPTGFQDTQYF.

Concerning this clone: The listed genes are named as in mouse. The read stops 4 residues short of the end of the CDR3; the missing end is completed from the germline J gene. This chain links TRBV13-3 with TRBJ2-7; possible D gene TRBD2, 6 bases. CDR1 and CDR2 (germline): NNHDY, SYVADS. This CDR3 comprises 12 residues. V was clipped by 6 bases and J by 3 bases, with 10 bases between them. The CDR3 reads CASNRWGYEQYF. The part of the CDR3 DNA that was read is TGTGCCAGCAATCGCTGGGGCTAT.

This clone was counted a few times. Genes and germline are mouse. The read terminates 4 residues ahead of where the CDR3 ends, so the germline J gene completes it. The chain links TRBV13-1 to TRBJ2-1; a possible D gene is TRBD2 (6 bases). Germline assignment: CDR1 NSHNY and CDR2 SYGAGN. Trimming removed 2 bases from V and 5 bases from J, with 14 bases in between. This CDR3 is 15 amino acids long. The sequenced CDR3 bases are TGTGCCAGCAGTGAATCCTGGGGTCGTAATGCT. This gives the protein CASSESWGRNA. The full CDR3 reads CASSESWGRNAEQFF.

This clone was observed a few times. The genes are named according to mouse. The read comes to an end 4 residues before the CDR3 does, leaving the germline J gene to fill in the end. V and J are TRBV19 and TRBJ2-4; tentatively, D is TRBD2 (5 bases). This CDR3 comprises 14 residues. With 4 bases removed from V and 0 bases from J, the gap between germline ends came to 9 bases. Germline CDR1 is FNHDT and CDR2 is SITEND (reference sequence). The CDR3 here is CASSVLESQNTLYF. The sequenced CDR3 bases are TGTGCCAGCAGTGTACTGGAGAGTCAAAAC.

This clone has a handful of counts. The genes are named according to mouse. The read ends 4 residues early relative to the CDR3; the germline J gene fills the gap. This chain connects TRBV31 to TRBJ2-7; 9 bases fit TRBD2. Germline V gives CDR1 GKSSPN, CDR2 SITVG. The CDR3 contains 14 residues. CDR3 DNA (partial): TGTGCCTGGAGTCTAGGGACTGGGATATAT. Translating gives CAWSLGTGIY. The CDR3, in full, reads CAWSLGTGIYEQYF.

This clone has only a few counts. The genes are named according to mouse. From the germline J gene comes the end of the CDR3, since the read stops 4 residues before it. The chain is built from TRBV13-3 and TRBJ2-5, with D possibly TRBD1 on 6 matching bases. CDR1 and CDR2 from the germline V gene are NNHDY and SYVADS. This CDR3 has 13 residues. Partial CDR3 DNA: TGTGCCAGCAGTGATTACAGGGAAGAC. Translation gives CASSDYRED. The entire CDR3 reads CASSDYREDTQYF.

Remarks on this clone: Mouse gene names and germline throughout. The sequenced part of the CDR3 DNA is TGTGCCAGCAGTGTCGACAGGGGGGGA. It translates to CASSVDRGG. The CDR3, in full, reads CASSVDRGGEVFF. The chain carries TRBV13-1 and TRBJ1-1; 9 bases fit TRBD1. The read falls 4 residues short of the CDR3 end, and the missing part is taken from the germline J gene. Germline V gene lookup returns CDR1 NSHNY and CDR2 SYGAGN. This CDR3 has 13 amino acids.

As for this clone: These gene names are mouse names. This CDR3 reads CASSDDGGKDSDYTF. The DNA read from the CDR3 is TGTGCCAGCAGTGATGATGGGGGAAAGGACTCC. The genes are TRBV13-1 and TRBJ1-2; the D gene is possibly TRBD1 (5 bases). The read ends 4 residues early relative to the CDR3; the germline J gene fills the gap. There are 15 residues in the CDR3. Trimming took off 0 bases at V and 3 bases at J, with 12 bases between the two ends. Germline CDR1 NSHNY, CDR2 SYGAGN.

This clone occurred a few times. The genes are named according to mouse. The read terminates 4 residues ahead of where the CDR3 ends, so the germline J gene completes it. The chain uses TRBV13-1 and TRBJ2-2; D is possibly TRBD1 (6 bases). Germline loops: CDR1 NSHNY, CDR2 SYGAGN. The CDR3 has 16 amino acids. Trimming took 0 bases from V and 6 from J, leaving 15 bases between them. CDR3 DNA (partial): TGTGCCAGCAGTGATGGAGGGGGAGGGAGGTCCGGG. As protein: CASSDGGGGRSG. The whole CDR3 protein is CASSDGGGGRSGQLYF.

This clone was seen a few times. Here the gene names and germline are mouse. The CDR3 extends 4 residues past the end of the read, so its final part is completed from the germline J gene. This sample also contains other DNA sequences that code for the same CDR3. The rearrangement uses TRBV19 and TRBJ2-3; D uncertain. The V gene lost 2 bases and the J gene lost 0 bases, with 7 bases spanning the gap. CDR1 FNHDT and CDR2 SITEND come from the germline V gene (reference sequence). The CDR3 is 14 residues long. The sequenced CDR3 bases are TGTGCCAGCAGTATTTTGGGTAGTGCAGAA. Translation gives CASSILGSAE. The full-length CDR3 reads as CASSILGSAETLYF.

For this clone: Gene names and germline refer to mouse. The DNA ends 4 residues before the CDR3 does, and the rest of the CDR3 is filled in from the germline J gene. This chain uses TRBV19 with TRBJ2-1; D is unclear. CDR3 size: 13 residues. Germline CDR1 reads FNHDT; CDR2 reads SITEND (reference sequence). Trimming left V 4 bases short and J 1 base short, with 6 bases between. CDR3 region: CASSQQNYAEQFF. Incomplete CDR3 DNA: TGTGCCAGCAGTCAACAAAACTATGCT.

This clone was seen more than once but under ten times. Genes here carry mouse names. The missing CDR3 end, 4 residues past where the read stops, is filled in from the germline J gene. The chain carries TRBV13-3 and TRBJ2-1; 8 bases line up with TRBD2. The germline gives CDR1 NNHDY, CDR2 SYVADS. J lost 4 bases, V lost 2 bases, and 5 bases had no gene match. This CDR3 has 15 residues. The DNA read from the CDR3 is TGTGCCAGCAGTGAGAGGGGGGGCGAGTATGCT. Amino acid sequence: CASSERGGEYA. The full CDR3 is CASSERGGEYAEQFF.

On this clone itself: Each gene name is a mouse one. From the germline J gene comes the end of the CDR3, since the read stops 4 residues before it. The V and J genes are TRBV31 and TRBJ2-1; 7 bases match TRBD2. This CDR3 is 15 amino acids long. With 1 base clipped from V and 1 base from J, the junction kept 4 bases outside the gene matches. CDR1 and CDR2 from the germline V gene are GKSSPN and SITVG. CDR3 region: CAWSRFGGNYAEQFF. The CDR3 DNA, read in part, is TGTGCCTGGAGTCGTTTTGGGGGGAACTATGCT.

This clone appeared a few times. Germline and genes here are mouse. Read data end 4 residues before the CDR3 end; the end is taken from the germline J gene. The J gene is TRBJ2-7, the V gene TRBV1; 10 nucleotides align to TRBD1. The V and J ends lost 0 bases and 0 bases, in that order; junction bases with no gene match: 2. Germline lookup yields CDR1 NSQYPW and CDR2 LRSPGD (reference sequence). The CDR3 runs to 16 residues. CDR3: CTCSAEGTGDSYEQYF. The CDR3 DNA, read in part, is TGCACCTGCAGTGCAGAAGGGACAGGGGACTCCTAT.

In its sample, this clone was seen a few times. Here the gene names and germline are mouse. The missing CDR3 end, 4 residues past where the read stops, is filled in from the germline J gene. Other DNA sequences in this specimen translate into the identical CDR3. This chain links TRBV5 with TRBJ2-7, with TRBD2 identical over 7 bases. V shed 0 bases and J 0 bases; nucleotides not matched to a gene: 2. The CDR3 runs 15 residues. CDR1 LGHNA and CDR2 YNLKQL come from the germline V gene (reference sequence). The CDR3 protein is CASSQDRGGSYEQYF. The part of the CDR3 DNA that was read is TGTGCCAGCAGCCAAGATCGGGGGGGCTCCTAT.

A note on this clone: The listed genes are named as in mouse. Coverage ceases 4 residues before the CDR3 finishes, and the germline J gene fills in the end. Other nucleotide sequences from this sample produce the same CDR3. The V call is TRBV1, the J call TRBJ1-2; TRBD1 matches 9 bases. In germline, CDR1 is NSQYPW, CDR2 LRSPGD (reference sequence). Unmatched junction bases numbered 2, after V lost 3 bases and J lost 3 bases. This CDR3 is 14 amino acids long. CDR3 DNA, as far as it was read: TGCACCTGCAGTGCCGGGACAGGGTACTCC. Translating it yields CTCSAGTGYS. The CDR3 reads in full as CTCSAGTGYSDYTF. The full variable domain, its missing parts supplied by reference TRBV1 and TRBJ1-2, is VTLLEQNPRWRLVPRGQAVNLRCILKNSQYPWMSWYQQDLQKQLQWLFTLRSPGDKEVKSLPGADYLATRVTDTELRLQVANMSQGRTLYCTCSAGTGYSDYTFGSGTRLLVI.

A few counts support this clone. Germline and genes here are mouse. The DNA ends 4 residues before the CDR3 does, and the rest of the CDR3 is filled in from the germline J gene. V usage is TRBV31 and J usage is TRBJ1-2; 7 positions agree with TRBD1. J lost 1 base, V lost 2 bases, and 1 base had no gene match. Looked up from germline, CDR1 is GKSSPN and CDR2 is SITVG. The CDR3 is 13 residues long. The sequenced CDR3 bases are TGTGCCTGGAGTTGGGACAGAAACTCC. As protein: CAWSWDRNS. The CDR3, in full, reads CAWSWDRNSDYTF.

This clone was counted a few times. Mouse germline and gene names are used. The missing CDR3 end, 4 residues past where the read stops, is filled in from the germline J gene. The sample holds other DNA sequences that translate to the same CDR3. The chain carries TRBV1 and TRBJ2-5; 7 bases match TRBD1. Trimming at V came to 0 bases and at J to 2 bases, leaving 2 bases not matched to a gene. Germline CDR1 NSQYPW, CDR2 LRSPGD (reference sequence). This CDR3 region has 15 residues. CDR3 amino acids: CTCSADPGGQDTQYF. The covered CDR3 bases are TGCACCTGCAGTGCAGACCCAGGGGGCCAAGAC.